The rows below give T cell receptor beta chains drawn from one sample of a study of T cell responses to AZD1222 COVID-19 vaccine. Generated by immunoSEQ multiplex PCR, the TCRdb table keeps only in-frame clones and is missing some. Among about 150,000 clones listed, 70% to 90% were seen once. The sample here was peripheral blood, taken after recovery from COVID-19. The receptors come from an adult who had recovered from COVID-19. CDR3s include the opening cysteine and the closing phenylalanine or tryptophan. The order of the fields is J gene, V gene, CDR3 length, CDR3 protein.

>TRBJ1-1|TRBV4-1|19
CASSQPPSGTGGVRTEAFF
>TRBJ2-1|TRBV2|16
CASKSSGISSYNEQFF
>TRBJ2-5|TRBV5-8|11
CASSFRETQYF
>TRBJ1-1|TRBV13|13
CASSDDRGTEAFF
>TRBJ2-5|TRBV5-1|15
CASSGGGRGQETQYF
>TRBJ2-5|TRBV9|14
CASASSWGGETQYF
>TRBJ1-3|TRBV7-2|18
CASSSRGQGLLVGNTIYF
>TRBJ2-7|TRBV6-2/TRBV6-3|13
CASSYLGNNEQYF
>TRBJ2-7|TRBV6-1|15
CASSEETAGRNEQYF
>TRBJ1-2|TRBV4-2|16
CASSQDSGDSYYGYTF
>TRBJ2-7|TRBV11-2|15
CASSPRGRSSYEQYF
>TRBJ1-2|TRBV5-4|16
CASSMAGDSANYGYTF
>TRBJ1-1|TRBV29-1|12
CSVEKGNTEAFF
>TRBJ1-1|TRBV27|13
CASSLMEATEAFF
>TRBJ2-7|TRBV2|15
CASSGLWTGIYEQYF
>TRBJ1-1|TRBV6-5|14
CASSYRGRVTEAFF
>TRBJ1-2|TRBV19|16
CASSNSRDRVYYGYTF
>TRBJ1-2|TRBV12-3/TRBV12-4|12
CASTRGLASYTF
>TRBJ1-5|TRBV2|13
CASSPAGGQPQHF
>TRBJ2-1|TRBV15|16
CATSRGVRAGRGEQFF
>TRBJ1-1|TRBV2|11
CASSGDAEAFF
>TRBJ1-2|TRBV5-4|15
CASSLEGTGVQGYTF
>TRBJ1-6|TRBV9|13
CASSGHRGSPLHF
>TRBJ2-7|TRBV7-2|14
CASSLNWAGNEQYF